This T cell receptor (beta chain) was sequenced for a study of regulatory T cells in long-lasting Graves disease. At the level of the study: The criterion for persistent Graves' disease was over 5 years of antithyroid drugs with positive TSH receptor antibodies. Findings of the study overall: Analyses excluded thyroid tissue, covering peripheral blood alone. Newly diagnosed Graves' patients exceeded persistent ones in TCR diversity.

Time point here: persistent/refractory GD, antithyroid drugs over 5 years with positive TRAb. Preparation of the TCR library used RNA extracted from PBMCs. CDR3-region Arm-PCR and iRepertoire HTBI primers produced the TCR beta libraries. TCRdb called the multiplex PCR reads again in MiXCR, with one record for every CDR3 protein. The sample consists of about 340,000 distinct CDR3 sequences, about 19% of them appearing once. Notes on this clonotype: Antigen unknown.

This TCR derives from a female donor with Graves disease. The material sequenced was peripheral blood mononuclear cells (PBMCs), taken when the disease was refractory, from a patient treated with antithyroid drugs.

The CDR3, as DNA: TGCAGCGTTCGGACAGGGGAGCAGCCCCAGCATTTT. It encodes CSVRTGEQPQHF. The chain employs TRBV29-1 and TRBJ1-5, with 9 bases matching TRBD1. This CDR3 has 12 amino acids. Looked up from germline, CDR1 is SQVTM and CDR2 is ANQGSEA. The V and J ends lost 5 bases and 7 bases, in that order; junction bases with no gene match: 3.